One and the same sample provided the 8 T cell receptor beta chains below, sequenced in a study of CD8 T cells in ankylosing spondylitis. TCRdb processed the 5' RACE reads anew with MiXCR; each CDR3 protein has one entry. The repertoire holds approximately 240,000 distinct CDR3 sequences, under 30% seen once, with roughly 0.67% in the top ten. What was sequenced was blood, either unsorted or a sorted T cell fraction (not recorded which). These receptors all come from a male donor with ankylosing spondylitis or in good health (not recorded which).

For the CDR3, the DNA is TGCGCCAGCACCGGTCAGGGCAGTAAGTTCTTC. Its protein is CASTGQGSKFF. The chain couples TRBV5-1 to TRBJ2-1, with a possible D match to TRBD1 (5 bases). The CDR3 has 11 amino acids. The V end lost 6 bases, the J end lost 14 bases, and 15 bases lay between the germline ends. Per germline, CDR1 SGHRS and CDR2 YFSETQ. Drawing the rest from reference TRBV5-1 and TRBJ2-1, the complete variable domain is KAGVTQTPRYLIKTRGQQVTLSCSPISGHRSVSWYQQTPGQGLQFLFEYFSETQRNKGNFPGRFSGRQFSNSRSEMNVSTLELGDSALYLCASTGQGSKFFGPGTRLTVL.

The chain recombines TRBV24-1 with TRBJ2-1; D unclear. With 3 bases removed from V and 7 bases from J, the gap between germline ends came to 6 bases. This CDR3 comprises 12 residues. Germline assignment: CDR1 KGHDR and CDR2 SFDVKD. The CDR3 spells CATSDDRNEQFF. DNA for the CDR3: TGTGCCACCAGTGATGACCGGAATGAGCAGTTCTTC.

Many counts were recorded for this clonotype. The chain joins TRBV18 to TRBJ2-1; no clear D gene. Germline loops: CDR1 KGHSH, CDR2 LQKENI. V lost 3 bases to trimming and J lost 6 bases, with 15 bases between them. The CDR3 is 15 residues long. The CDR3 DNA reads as TGTGCCAGCTCACCCACAGCCGGAATCGGCAATGAGCAGTTCTTC. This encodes CASSPTAGIGNEQFF.

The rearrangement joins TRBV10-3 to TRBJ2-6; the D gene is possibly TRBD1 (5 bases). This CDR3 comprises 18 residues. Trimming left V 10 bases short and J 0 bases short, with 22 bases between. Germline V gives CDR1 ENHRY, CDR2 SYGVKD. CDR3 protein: CATAPNPRVGSGANVLTF. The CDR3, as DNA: TGTGCCACCGCCCCGAACCCCAGGGTTGGCTCTGGGGCCAACGTCCTGACTTTC.

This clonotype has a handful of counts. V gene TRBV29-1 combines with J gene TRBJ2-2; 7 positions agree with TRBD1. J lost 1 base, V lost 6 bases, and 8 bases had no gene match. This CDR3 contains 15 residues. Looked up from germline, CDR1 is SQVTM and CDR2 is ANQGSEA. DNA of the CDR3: TGCAGCGTCCCACAGGGGTCGGTGAACACCGGGGAGCTGTTTTTT. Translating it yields CSVPQGSVNTGELFF.

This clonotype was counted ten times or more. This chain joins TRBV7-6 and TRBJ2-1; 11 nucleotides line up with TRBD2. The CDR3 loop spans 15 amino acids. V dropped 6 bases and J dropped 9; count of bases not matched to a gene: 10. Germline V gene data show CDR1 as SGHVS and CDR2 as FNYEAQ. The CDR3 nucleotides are TGTGCCAGCAGTATGACTAGCGGGGATCGGGGTGAGCAGTTCTTC. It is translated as CASSMTSGDRGEQFF.

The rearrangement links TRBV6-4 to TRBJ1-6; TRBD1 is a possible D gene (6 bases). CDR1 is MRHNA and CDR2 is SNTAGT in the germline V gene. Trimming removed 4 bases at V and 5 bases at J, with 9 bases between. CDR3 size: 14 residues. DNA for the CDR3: TGTGCCAGCAGTGCCGACAGGAATAATTCACCCCTCCACTTT. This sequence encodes CASSADRNNSPLHF.

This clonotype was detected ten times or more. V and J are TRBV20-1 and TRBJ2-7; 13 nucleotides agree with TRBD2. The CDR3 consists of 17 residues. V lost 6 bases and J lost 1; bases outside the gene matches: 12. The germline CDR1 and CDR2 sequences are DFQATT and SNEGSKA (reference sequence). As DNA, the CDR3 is TGCAGTGCCCTTATACTAGCGGGGGGGCGTCTTTCCTACGAGCAGTACTTC. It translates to CSALILAGGRLSYEQYF.